The entry below gives a single T cell receptor (beta chain) sequence along with its context. The antigen it recognizes is unknown. Per-nucleotide qualities are absent, and no much larger clonotype sits a single base away. This record belongs to a study of spatial heterogeneity in lung cancer (dated by TCRdb to about 2019). Study-wide context: Beta-chain transcripts were consistently detected in greater numbers than alpha-chain transcripts, which likely reflects a higher abundance of beta-chain transcripts. In the raw uncorrected reads, each unique combination of TCR and UMI appeared on average more than ten times. TCR alpha and beta repertoires were quantitatively compared across multiple tumor regions, matched nontumor lung and blood in non-small cell lung cancer. At surgery, some 220 tumor regions, 63 to 70 matched nontumor lung samples and more than 55 PBMC samples were TCR-sequenced for both alpha and beta chains. The study linked features of the TCR repertoire to counts of nonsynonymous mutations, which were determined by whole-exome sequencing of tumor tissue.

V and J are truncated by 7 bases and 9 bases respectively, leaving an intervening sequence of 13 bases. CDR1 and CDR2, per the germline V gene, are SGDLS and YYNGEE. Reading from cysteine to phenylalanine, the CDR3 counts 11 amino acids. CDR3 DNA is the only sequence kept; it has 33 bases, read in frame from the first base. The library was obtained by 5' RACE. Sequencing took place on a NextSeq 500. The TCR library protocol attached a unique molecular identifier to each TCR cDNA molecule to allow correction of PCR and sequencing errors. In the source study's methods: TCR identification, UMI-based error correction and CDR3 extraction were all carried out with Decombinator tools. Expanded TCRs were defined as those above a frequency of 2 per 1,000, corresponding to the top 1% of the tumor frequency distribution. Renyi diversity was computed with the R vegan package after each repertoire had been subsampled 100 times to 5,000 TCRs. CDR3 similarity networks were constructed using string-kernel similarity of amino acid triplets, with links drawn between CDR3s whose pairwise similarity was above 0.82. The public reads were quality trimmed at Q25 with fastp and then assembled into clones with MiXCR by TCRdb, keeping productive beta chains. Entries are consolidated by CDR3 protein sequence, retaining the most common genes and DNA. For this entry, the V and J calls and clone size follow TCRdb and not the study's own pipeline. Here the sample has tens of thousands of distinct CDR3 sequences; roughly 7.9% occur a single time. Roughly 16% of the sample is taken by the ten largest.

Paper-wide results and their limitations: Ubiquitous expanded tumor TCRs were found in blood more often at tumor resection than at routine follow-up. Additional single-cell paired TCR alpha and beta sequencing was considered necessary to confirm, at a functional level, the hypothesis that regional TCRs recognize regional mutations.

This specimen's time point label, interpreted: sample taken at primary tumor resection. Without any cell sorting, TCR sequencing was performed on whole RNA extracted either from tumor and nontumor lung tissue or from cryopreserved PBMC samples. The donors were some 72 patients from the lung TRACERx cohort who had early-stage, untreated non-small cell lung cancer. Only patients with enough RNA available from two or more tumor regions were chosen for TCR sequencing. The TCR originated in a female donor with early-stage non-small cell lung cancer. The rearrangement combines TRBV9 with TRBJ1-2; the D region possibly corresponds to TRBD1 (5 bases align). Source: PBMCs, taken at surgery. The DNA reads TGTGCCAGCGGGCCGTCAGGGCGCTACACCTTC. This gives the protein CASGPSGRYTF.